This T cell receptor (beta chain) was identified in a study of T-cell memory formation after mild COVID-19. Background on the study: TCR clusters were mostly confined to one donor each.

Via MiXCR, TCRdb re-called the 5' RACE reads, giving one row per CDR3 protein. The sample contains 150,000 or so distinct CDR3 sequences, around 13% of which appear only once. V lost 2 bases, J lost 10 bases, and 12 bases lay in between. There are 13 residues in the CDR3. Germline CDR1 reads SGHVS; CDR2 reads FNYEAQ. This clonotype came up a few times. Its specificity is not known. Whole-study results and caveats: A subset of responding clones appeared in pre-infection memory, suggesting cross-reactive memory joined. CD4+ contracting clones lay mainly in CM and EM, CD8+ ones in EMRA.

V gene TRBV7-6 combines with J gene TRBJ2-1; D could derive from TRBD1 or TRBD2 (5 bases each). The sequence was collected from an adult woman who had mild COVID-19 (a few samples of this study predate the infection). Cell type and time point are not known. Input material: PBMCs or a T cell subset sorted from them (not recorded which). The CDR3 here is CASSLNGAQEQFF. The CDR3 coding sequence is TGTGCCAGCAGCTTAAACGGGGCCCAGGAGCAGTTCTTC.